This T cell receptor (beta chain) was recovered during a study of T cells expressing NK-cell markers. Study-wide context: Each TCR beta repertoire originated in sorted T cells that were CD3+CD56+NKG2C+, CD3+CD56+NKG2C- or CD3+CD56-NKG2C+. Seven sequenced donors out of eight were HCMV-seropositive, one seronegative. Findings and limits, study-wide: Of the CD8+ T cells in over five donors, about 1.0-7.0% belonged to dominant NKG2C+ clonotypes.

Of note for this clonotype: The antigen remains undetermined.

With UMIs, 5'RACE template switching was used to make TCR beta cDNA. TCRdb re-called the 5' RACE reads and gives one entry per CDR3 protein, without DNA. The sample holds about 550,000 distinct CDR3 sequences. This receptor was obtained from a young man in good health. What was sequenced was blood T cells: a sorted CD56 or NKG2C T cell subset, CD4+ or CD8+ T cells, or bulk PBMC T cells (not recorded which).

This chain's CDR3 is CASSLILDDSGANVLTF. The chain joins TRBV5-1 to TRBJ2-6. The CDR3 totals 17 residues. Germline CDR1 reads SGHRS; CDR2 reads YFSETQ.